This paragraph covers one T cell receptor (beta chain) sequence. No antigen is known for it. Produced via immunoSEQ multiplex PCR; TCRdb's table is partial and in-frame only. The sample contains more than 10,000 clones, 70% to 75% of which appear only once. This entry belongs to a study of OX40 agonist ivuxolimab in advanced cancers. Overall study: The patients got ivuxolimab, which is an agonistic anti-OX40 (CD134) antibody. Partial responses were recorded for three patients, including one with hepatocellular carcinoma and two with cutaneous melanoma. General study results and limits: Clonal expansion was seen in CD4+ and CD8+ blood T cells by week 6 at 0.1 to 3.0 mg/kg.

Germline CDR1 and CDR2: MDHEN and SYDVKM. V shed 6 bases and J shed 0 bases, with 12 bases lying between them. This CDR3 is built from 15 residues. Blood sampling was done at baseline, cycle 4 day 1, and cycle 7 day 1. J is TRBJ2-4 and V is TRBV28; D not resolved. Sequenced here: CD4+ or CD8+ T cells sorted from blood, sampled in a trial of the OX40 agonist ivuxolimab. This TCR came from an adult with an advanced solid tumor such as melanoma, head and neck, liver or kidney cancer. The CDR3 here is CASSPTLLAKNIQYF. The CDR3 DNA follows: TGTGCCAGCAGCCCTACACTGTTAGCCAAAAACATTCAGTACTTC.